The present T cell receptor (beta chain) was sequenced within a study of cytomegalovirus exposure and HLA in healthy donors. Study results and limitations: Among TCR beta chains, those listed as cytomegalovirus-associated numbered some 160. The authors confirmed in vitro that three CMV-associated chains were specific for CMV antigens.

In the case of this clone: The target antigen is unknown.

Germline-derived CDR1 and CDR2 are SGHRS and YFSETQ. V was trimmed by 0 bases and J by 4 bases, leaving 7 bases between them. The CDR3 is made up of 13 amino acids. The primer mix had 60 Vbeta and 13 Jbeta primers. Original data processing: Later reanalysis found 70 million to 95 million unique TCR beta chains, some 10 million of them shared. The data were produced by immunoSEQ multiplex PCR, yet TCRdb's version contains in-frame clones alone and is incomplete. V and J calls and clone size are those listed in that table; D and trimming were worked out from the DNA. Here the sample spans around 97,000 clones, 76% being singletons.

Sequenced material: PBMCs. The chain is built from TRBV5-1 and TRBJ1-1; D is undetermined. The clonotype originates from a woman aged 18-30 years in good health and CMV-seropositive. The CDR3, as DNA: TGCGCCAGCAGCTTGGTACGCGCCACTGAAGCTTTCTTT. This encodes CASSLVRATEAFF. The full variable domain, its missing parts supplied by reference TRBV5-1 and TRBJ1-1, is KAGVTQTPRYLIKTRGQQVTLSCSPISGHRSVSWYQQTPGQGLQFLFEYFSETQRNKGNFPGRFSGRQFSNSRSEMNVSTLELGDSALYLCASSLVRATEAFFGQGTRLTVV.